This T cell receptor (beta chain) was obtained from a study of blood T cell repertoires in COVID-19. This clone is a singleton in its sample. Clones were read by immunoSEQ multiplex PCR, and TCRdb kept only the in-frame ones, dropping some. The repertoire consists of tens of thousands of clones, with more than 75% occurring once and the leading ten covering 12% to 15%. The sequenced sample consisted of peripheral blood. The receptor comes from an older man with acute or convalescent COVID-19.

The CDR3 DNA reads TGTGCCAGCAGCTTAAGATCGTCCGGGGGGAGCTCCTACAATGAGCAGTTCTTC. This codes for CASSLRSSGGSSYNEQFF. The chain links TRBV7-9 to TRBJ2-1, with 7 positions matching TRBD2. Germline V CDR1 and CDR2: SEHNR, FQNEAQ (reference sequence). This CDR3 is built from 18 residues. V lost 2 bases, J lost 0 bases, and 10 bases stayed unmatched.